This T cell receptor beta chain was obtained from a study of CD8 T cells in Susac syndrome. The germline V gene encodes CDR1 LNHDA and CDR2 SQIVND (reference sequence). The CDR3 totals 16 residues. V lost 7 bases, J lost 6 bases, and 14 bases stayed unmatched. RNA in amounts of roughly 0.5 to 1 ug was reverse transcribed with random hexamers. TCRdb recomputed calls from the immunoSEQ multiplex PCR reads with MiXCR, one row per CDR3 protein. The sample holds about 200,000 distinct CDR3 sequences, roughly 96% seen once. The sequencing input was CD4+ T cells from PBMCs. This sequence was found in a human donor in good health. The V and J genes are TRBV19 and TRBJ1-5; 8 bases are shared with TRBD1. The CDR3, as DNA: TGTGCCAGTACCTATTCCGGGACAGGAGCTTCTCAGCCCCAGCATTTT. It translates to CASTYSGTGASQPQHF.